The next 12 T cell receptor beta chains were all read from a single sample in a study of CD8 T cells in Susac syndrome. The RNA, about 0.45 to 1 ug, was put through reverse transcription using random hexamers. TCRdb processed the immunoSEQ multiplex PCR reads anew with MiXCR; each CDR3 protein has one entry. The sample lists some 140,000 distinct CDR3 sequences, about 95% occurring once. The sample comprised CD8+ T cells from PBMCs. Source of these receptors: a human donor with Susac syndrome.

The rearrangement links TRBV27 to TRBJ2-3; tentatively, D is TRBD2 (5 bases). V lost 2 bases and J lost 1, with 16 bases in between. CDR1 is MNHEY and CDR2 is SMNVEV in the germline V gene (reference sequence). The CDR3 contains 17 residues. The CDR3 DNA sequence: TGTGCCAGCAGTTTAATCCCCGGGGAAAGGGGCACAGATACGCAGTATTTT. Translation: CASSLIPGERGTDTQYF.

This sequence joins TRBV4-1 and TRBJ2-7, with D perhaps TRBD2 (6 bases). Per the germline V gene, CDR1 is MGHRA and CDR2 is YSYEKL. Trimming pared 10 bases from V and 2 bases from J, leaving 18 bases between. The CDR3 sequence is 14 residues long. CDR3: CATGIAETAYEQYF. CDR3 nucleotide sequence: TGCGCCACCGGTATAGCGGAAACTGCCTACGAGCAGTACTTC.

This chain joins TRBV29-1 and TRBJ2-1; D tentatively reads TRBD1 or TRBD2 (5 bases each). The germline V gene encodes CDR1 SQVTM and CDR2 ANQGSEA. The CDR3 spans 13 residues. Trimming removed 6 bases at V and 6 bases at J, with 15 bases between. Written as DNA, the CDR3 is TGCAGCGTGATGGGGGTTCTGCGCAATGAGCAGTTCTTC. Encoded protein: CSVMGVLRNEQFF.

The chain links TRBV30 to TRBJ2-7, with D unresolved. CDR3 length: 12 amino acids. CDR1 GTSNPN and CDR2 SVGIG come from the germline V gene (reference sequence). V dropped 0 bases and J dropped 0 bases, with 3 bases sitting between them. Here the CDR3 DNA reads TGTGCCTGGAGTGTTGACTCCTACGAGCAGTACTTC. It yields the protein CAWSVDSYEQYF.

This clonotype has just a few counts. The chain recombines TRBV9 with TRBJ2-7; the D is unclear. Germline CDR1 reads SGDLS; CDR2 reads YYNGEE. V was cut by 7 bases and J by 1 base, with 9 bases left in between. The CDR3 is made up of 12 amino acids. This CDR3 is CASSGGSYEQYF. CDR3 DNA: TGTGCCAGCTCTGGCGGTTCCTACGAGCAGTACTTC. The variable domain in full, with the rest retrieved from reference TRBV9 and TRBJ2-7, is DSGVTQTPKHLITATGQRVTLRCSPRSGDLSVYWYQQSLDQGLQFLIQYYNGEERAKGNILERFSAQQFPDLHSELNLSSLELGDSALYFCASSGGSYEQYFGPGTRLTVT.

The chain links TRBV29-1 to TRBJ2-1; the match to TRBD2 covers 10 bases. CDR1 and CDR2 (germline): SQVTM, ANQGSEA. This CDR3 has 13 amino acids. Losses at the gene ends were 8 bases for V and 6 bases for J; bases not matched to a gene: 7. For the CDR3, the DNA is TGCAGCCTACCGGGACTAGCGATCAATGAGCAGTTCTTC. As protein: CSLPGLAINEQFF.

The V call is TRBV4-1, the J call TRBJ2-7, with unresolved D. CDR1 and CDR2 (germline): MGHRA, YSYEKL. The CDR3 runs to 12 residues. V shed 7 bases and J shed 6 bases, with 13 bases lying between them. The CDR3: CASTHPSGEQYF. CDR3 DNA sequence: TGCGCCAGCACCCATCCGTCCGGCGAGCAGTACTTC.

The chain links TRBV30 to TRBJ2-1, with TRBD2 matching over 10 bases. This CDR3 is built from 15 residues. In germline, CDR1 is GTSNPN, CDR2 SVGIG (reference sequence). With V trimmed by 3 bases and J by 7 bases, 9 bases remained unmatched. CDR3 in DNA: TGTGCCTGGAGGGAACCTAGCGGGAGTATTAATGAGCAGTTCTTC. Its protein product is CAWREPSGSINEQFF.

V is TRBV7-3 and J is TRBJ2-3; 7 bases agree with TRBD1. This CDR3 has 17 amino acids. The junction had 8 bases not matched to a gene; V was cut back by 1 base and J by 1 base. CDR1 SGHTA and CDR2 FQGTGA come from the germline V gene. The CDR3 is CASSLNLGGAGTDTQYF. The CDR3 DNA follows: TGTGCCAGCAGCTTAAATTTAGGGGGCGCAGGCACAGATACGCAGTATTTT.

The CDR3 protein is CASSLDSDGYTF. The CDR3 nucleotides read TGTGCCAGCAGTTTAGACAGCGACGGCTACACCTTC. The chain is built from TRBV6-2 or TRBV6-3 and TRBJ1-2; TRBD1 might be the D (5 bases). CDR3 length: 12 amino acids. CDR1 MNHEY and CDR2 SVGEGT come from the germline V gene. V was pared by 4 bases and J by 8 bases, with 11 bases between.

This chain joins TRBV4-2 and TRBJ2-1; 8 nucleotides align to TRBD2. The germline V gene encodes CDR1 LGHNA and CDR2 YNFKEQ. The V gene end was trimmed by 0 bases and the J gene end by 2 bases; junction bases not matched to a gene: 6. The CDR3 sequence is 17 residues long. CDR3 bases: TGTGCCAGCAGCCAAGATGGCACTAGCGGCACCTACAATGAGCAGTTCTTC. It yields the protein CASSQDGTSGTYNEQFF.

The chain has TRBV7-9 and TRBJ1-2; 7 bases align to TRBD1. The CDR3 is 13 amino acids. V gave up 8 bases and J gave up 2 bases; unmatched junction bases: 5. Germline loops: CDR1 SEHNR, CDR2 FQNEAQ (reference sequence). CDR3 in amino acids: CASRGQTNYGYTF. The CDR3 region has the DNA TGTGCCAGCCGGGGACAGACCAACTATGGCTACACCTTC.